This paragraph covers one T cell receptor beta chain sequence. These data come from a study of blood T cell repertoires in COVID-19. The repertoire was sequenced with immunoSEQ multiplex PCR; TCRdb's copy has only in-frame clones and lacks some. In the table there are about 300,000 clones, 85% of which are singletons. Germline V CDR1 and CDR2: SGHRS, YFSETQ. The V end was cut by 2 bases, the J end by 10 bases, with 16 bases between. This CDR3 has 14 amino acids. Material: PBMCs or T cells enriched from blood (not recorded which). This clonotype originated in a woman in her forties or fifties who had recovered from COVID-19. The chain couples TRBV5-1 to TRBJ2-1; a weak D match, TRBD2 (6 bases). The CDR3 region has the DNA TGCGCCAGCAGCTTTAGCAGGGCCCGGGAGGAGCAGTTCTTC. It is translated as CASSFSRAREEQFF. The full variable domain, in which reference TRBV5-1 and TRBJ2-1 provide the parts outside the CDR3, is KAGVTQTPRYLIKTRGQQVTLSCSPISGHRSVSWYQQTPGQGLQFLFEYFSETQRNKGNFPGRFSGRQFSNSRSEMNVSTLELGDSALYLCASSFSRAREEQFFGPGTRLTVL.